This is a list of T cell receptor beta chains from one sample in a study of blood T cell repertoires in COVID-19. The data were produced by immunoSEQ multiplex PCR, yet TCRdb's version contains in-frame clones alone and is incomplete. Of approximately 270,000 clones listed, around 88% are singletons. Sequenced input: peripheral blood. Every receptor here comes from a man older than 75 with acute or convalescent COVID-19. Each CDR3 is given with its conserved first and last residue. The D gene is left open where the match is weak. The listing skips clone size in some rows; elsewhere it reads once, few, many or a size class.

v_call,clone_size,d_call,j_call,cdr3_nt,cdr3_aa
TRBV11-2,many,TRBD1,TRBJ2-7,TGTGCCAGCAGCTTAGATGGGACAGCCTTCTACGAGCAGTACTTC,CASSLDGTAFYEQYF
TRBV7-8,-,-,TRBJ1-3,TGTGCCAGCAGCTTAAGTTCGGACTTTGGAAACACCATATATTTT,CASSLSSDFGNTIYF
TRBV5-1,few,-,TRBJ2-3,TGCGCCAGCAGCTTGGGGGAGGCAGAAGATACGCAGTATTTT,CASSLGEAEDTQYF
TRBV27,-,-,TRBJ2-1,TGTGCCAGCAACTTCGGGCAGGGCCGGAACCCCTCCTACAATGAGCAGTTCTTC,CASNFGQGRNPSYNEQFF
TRBV9,-,TRBD1,TRBJ1-2,TGTGCCAGCAGCGTAGAGACAGGGAATGGCTACACCTTC,CASSVETGNGYTF
TRBV6-1,-,-,TRBJ1-6,TGTGCCAGCAGCGAAACCGGAGACAGGTCGGATTCACCCCTCCACTTT,CASSETGDRSDSPLHF
TRBV5-6,-,TRBD1,TRBJ2-7,TGTGCCAGCAGCTTGGACGGGACAGGGACCTACGAGCAGTACTTC,CASSLDGTGTYEQYF
TRBV6-6,-,TRBD1,TRBJ1-2,TGTGCCAGCAGCCCACAGGGGGCGTCGGGCTATGGCTACACCTTC,CASSPQGASGYGYTF
TRBV5-4,-,TRBD1,TRBJ1-2,TGTGCCAGCAGCTTTGGGACAGTCAACTATGGCTACACCTTC,CASSFGTVNYGYTF
TRBV9,-,-,TRBJ2-5,TGTGCCAGCACCCCGAGGGACACACAAGAGACCCAGTACTTC,CASTPRDTQETQYF
TRBV18,-,-,TRBJ1-2,TGTGCCAGCTCACCACGGGCAGACGGCACTGGCTACACCTTC,CASSPRADGTGYTF
TRBV4-2,once,TRBD1,TRBJ1-1,TGTGCCAGCAGCCAAAATCGACAGGGGATCCCTGAAGCTTTCTTT,CASSQNRQGIPEAFF
TRBV2,-,TRBD1,TRBJ1-2,TGTGCCAGCAAGTTAGGGACAGGGAACGATGGCTACACCTTC,CASKLGTGNDGYTF
TRBV5-6,few,TRBD1,TRBJ2-7,TGTGCCAGCAGCCCCAGCAGGGGGCAGCACGAGCAGTACTTC,CASSPSRGQHEQYF
TRBV5-1,-,-,TRBJ1-1,TGCGCCAGCAGCTTGCAGGGGACTGAAGCTTTCTTT,CASSLQGTEAFF
TRBV9,-,TRBD2,TRBJ2-1,TGTGCCAGCAGCGTCCGAGCGGGGGGGCCGAGTGAGCAGTTCTTC,CASSVRAGGPSEQFF
TRBV28,once,-,TRBJ1-5,TGTGCCAGCAGGGAAACTACAGGGAGAAATCAGCCCCAGCATTTT,CASRETTGRNQPQHF
TRBV5-6,-,TRBD2,TRBJ2-3,TGTGCCAGCAGCTTTTTAAGCAGTCGGCTGGGAGGGACAGATACGCAGTATTTT,CASSFLSSRLGGTDTQYF